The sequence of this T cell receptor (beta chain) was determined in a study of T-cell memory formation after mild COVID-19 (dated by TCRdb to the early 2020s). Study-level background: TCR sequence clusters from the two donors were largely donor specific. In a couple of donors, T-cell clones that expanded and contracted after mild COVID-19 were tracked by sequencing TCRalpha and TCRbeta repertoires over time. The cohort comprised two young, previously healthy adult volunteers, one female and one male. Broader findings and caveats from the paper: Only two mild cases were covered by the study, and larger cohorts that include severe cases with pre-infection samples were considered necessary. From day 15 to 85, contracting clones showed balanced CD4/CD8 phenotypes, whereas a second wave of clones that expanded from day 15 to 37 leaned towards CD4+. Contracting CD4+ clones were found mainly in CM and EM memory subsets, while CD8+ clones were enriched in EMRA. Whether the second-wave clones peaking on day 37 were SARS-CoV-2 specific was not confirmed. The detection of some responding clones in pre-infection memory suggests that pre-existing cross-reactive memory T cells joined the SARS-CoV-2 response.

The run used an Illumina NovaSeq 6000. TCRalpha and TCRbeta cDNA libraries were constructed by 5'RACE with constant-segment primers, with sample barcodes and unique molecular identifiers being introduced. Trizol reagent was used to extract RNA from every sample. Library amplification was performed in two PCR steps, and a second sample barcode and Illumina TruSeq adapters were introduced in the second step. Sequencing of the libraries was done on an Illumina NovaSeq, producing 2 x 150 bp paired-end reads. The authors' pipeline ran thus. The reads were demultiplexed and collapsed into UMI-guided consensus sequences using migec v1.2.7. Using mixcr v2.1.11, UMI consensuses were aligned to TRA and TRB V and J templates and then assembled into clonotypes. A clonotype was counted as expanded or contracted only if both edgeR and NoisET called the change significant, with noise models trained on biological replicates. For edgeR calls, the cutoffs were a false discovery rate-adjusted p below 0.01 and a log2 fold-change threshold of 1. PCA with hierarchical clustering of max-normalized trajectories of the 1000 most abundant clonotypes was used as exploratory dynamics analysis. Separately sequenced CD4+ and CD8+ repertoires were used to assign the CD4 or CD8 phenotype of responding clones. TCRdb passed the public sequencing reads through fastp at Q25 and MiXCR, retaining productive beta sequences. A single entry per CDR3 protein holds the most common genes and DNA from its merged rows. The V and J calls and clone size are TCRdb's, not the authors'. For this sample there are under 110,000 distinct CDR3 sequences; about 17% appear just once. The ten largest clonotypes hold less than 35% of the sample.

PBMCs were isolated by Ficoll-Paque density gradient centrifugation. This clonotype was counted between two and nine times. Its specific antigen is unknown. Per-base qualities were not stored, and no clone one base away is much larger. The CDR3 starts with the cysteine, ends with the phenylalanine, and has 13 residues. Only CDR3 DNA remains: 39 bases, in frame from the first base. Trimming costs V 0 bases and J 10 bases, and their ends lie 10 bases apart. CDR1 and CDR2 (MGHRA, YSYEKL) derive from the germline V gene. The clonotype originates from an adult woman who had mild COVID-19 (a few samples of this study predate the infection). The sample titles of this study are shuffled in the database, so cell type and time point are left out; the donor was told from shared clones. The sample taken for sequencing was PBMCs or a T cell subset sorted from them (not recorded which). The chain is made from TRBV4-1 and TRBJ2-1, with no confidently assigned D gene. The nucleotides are TGCGCCAGCAGCCAAGAATCTCGGTTCGAGCAGTTCTTC. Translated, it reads CASSQESRFEQFF.